The 4 T cell receptor beta chains below were found in one sample sequenced in a study of molecular identifiers for immune sequencing clone quantification. Using its own MiXCR run on the PCR reads, TCRdb lists one record per CDR3 protein. The table has more than 250,000 distinct CDR3 sequences, about 22% seen once; the top ten hold 0.7% to 0.9%. The specimen sequenced was naive CD8+ T cells from blood, with Jurkat cell RNA spiked in. Noted subset: FACS-sorted CD8+CD4-CCR7+CD45RA+ naive T cells. The receptor set was obtained from a human donor in good health. Some libraries in this study had Jurkat cell RNA spiked in.

A remark on this clonotype: This sequence may be a read error, since a much larger clone differs from it by one base. The CDR3 DNA is TGTGCCAGCAGTTACCCGGCAGGGGGACAGCCCCAGCATTTT. It is translated as CASSYPAGGQPQHF. The chain has TRBV6-5 and TRBJ1-5, with TRBD1 matching over 7 bases. Germline trimming cut 2 bases from V and 7 bases from J; bases unmatched to any gene: 5. CDR3 length equals 14 residues. Germline V gene data show CDR1 as MNHEY and CDR2 as SVGAGI.

Points on this clonotype: This could be a read error, since a much larger clone is one nucleotide away. V is TRBV7-2 and J is TRBJ1-3; D is uncertain. Germline V lookup: CDR1 SGHTA, CDR2 FQGNSA. CDR3 length: 14 amino acids. The DNA for the CDR3 is TGTGCCAGCAGCCCGCCCGGTTTGGGGAACACCGTATATTTT. It translates to CASSPPGLGNTVYF.

This clonotype was counted ten times or more. V gene TRBV27 combines with J gene TRBJ1-5; D uncertain. V was pared by 2 bases and J by 0 bases, with 5 bases between. From germline, CDR1 is MNHEY and CDR2 SMNVEV (reference sequence). The CDR3 is 14 amino acids. The DNA for the CDR3 is TGTGCCAGCAGTTTAATTCCTAGCAATCAGCCCCAGCATTTT. Residues: CASSLIPSNQPQHF.

Of note for this clonotype: A much larger clone is a single base away; this may be a read error. The chain employs TRBV12-3 or TRBV12-4 and TRBJ2-5; 11 bases are shared with TRBD2. This CDR3 has 15 amino acids. The ends lost 6 bases at V and 4 bases at J; junction bases unmatched: 7. CDR3 bases: TGTGCCAGCAGCTATAGCGGGGGGGCCCGAGAGACCCAGTACTTC. This sequence encodes CASSYSGGARETQYF.